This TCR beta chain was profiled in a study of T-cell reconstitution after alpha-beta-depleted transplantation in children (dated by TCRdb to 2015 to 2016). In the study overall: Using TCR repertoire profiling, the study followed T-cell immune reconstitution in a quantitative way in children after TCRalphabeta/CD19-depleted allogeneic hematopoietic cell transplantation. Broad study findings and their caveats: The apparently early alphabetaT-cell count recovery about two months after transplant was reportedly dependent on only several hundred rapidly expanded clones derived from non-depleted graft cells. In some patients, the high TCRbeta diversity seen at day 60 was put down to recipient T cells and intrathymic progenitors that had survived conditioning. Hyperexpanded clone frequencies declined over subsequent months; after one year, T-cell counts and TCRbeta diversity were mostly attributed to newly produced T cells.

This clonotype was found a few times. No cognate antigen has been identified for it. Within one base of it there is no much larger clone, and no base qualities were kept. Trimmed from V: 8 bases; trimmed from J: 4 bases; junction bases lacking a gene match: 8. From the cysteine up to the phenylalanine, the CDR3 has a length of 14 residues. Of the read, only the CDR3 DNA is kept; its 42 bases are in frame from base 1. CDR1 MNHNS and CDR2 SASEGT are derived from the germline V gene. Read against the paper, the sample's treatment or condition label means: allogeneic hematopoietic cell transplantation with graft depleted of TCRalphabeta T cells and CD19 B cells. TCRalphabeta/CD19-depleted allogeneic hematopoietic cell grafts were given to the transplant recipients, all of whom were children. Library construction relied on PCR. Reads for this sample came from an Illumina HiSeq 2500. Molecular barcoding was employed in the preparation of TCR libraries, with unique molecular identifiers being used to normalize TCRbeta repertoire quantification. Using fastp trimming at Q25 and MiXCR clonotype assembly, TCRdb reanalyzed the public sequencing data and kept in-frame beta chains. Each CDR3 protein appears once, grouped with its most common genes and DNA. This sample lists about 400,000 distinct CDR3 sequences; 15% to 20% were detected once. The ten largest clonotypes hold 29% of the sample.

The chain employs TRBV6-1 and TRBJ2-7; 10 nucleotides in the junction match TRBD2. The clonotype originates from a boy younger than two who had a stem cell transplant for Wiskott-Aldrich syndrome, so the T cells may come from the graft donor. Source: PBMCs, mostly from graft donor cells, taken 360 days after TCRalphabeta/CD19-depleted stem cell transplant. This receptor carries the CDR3 CASSRSGGAYEQYF. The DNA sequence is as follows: TGTGCCAGCTCTCGAAGCGGGGGGGCTTACGAGCAGTACTTC.